These 13 T cell receptor beta chains were sequenced from one sample in a study of identical twins. TCRdb re-called the 5' RACE reads with MiXCR, one entry per CDR3 protein. Seen here are about 330,000 distinct CDR3 sequences, roughly 12% observed once, and the top ten hold approximately 7.9%. The same data also went into a second study, on yellow fever vaccine responses in identical twins.

The sequenced material came from CD8+ T cells sorted from blood. These receptor sequences come from a woman younger than 30 in good health.

The gene calls are TRBV7-8 and TRBJ2-5; D may be TRBD2 (5 bases). Per germline, CDR1 SGHVS and CDR2 FQNEAQ. The CDR3 consists of 15 residues. With 0 bases removed from V and 0 bases from J, the gap between germline ends came to 8 bases. The CDR3 DNA is TGTGCCAGCAGCTTAGCTTGGGAGTACCAAGAGACCCAGTACTTC. It codes for CASSLAWEYQETQYF.

This clonotype has a handful of counts. The chain recombines TRBV12-3 or TRBV12-4 with TRBJ2-3; no clear D. Trimming stripped 2 bases from V and 0 bases from J, with 12 bases between. This CDR3 spans 16 amino acids. In DNA form, the CDR3 reads TGTGCCAGCAGTTTATTGGAAGGGCCTAGCACAGATACGCAGTATTTT. Amino acid sequence: CASSLLEGPSTDTQYF.

This clonotype has just a few counts. This rearrangement joins TRBV5-6 to TRBJ2-4; D ambiguous. Looked up from germline, CDR1 is SGHDT and CDR2 is YYEEEE. This CDR3 region has 21 residues. V was shortened by 0 bases and J by 0 bases, with 25 bases between the two germline ends. The CDR3 nucleotides are TGTGCCAGCAGCTTGGGTAACACCGGATTAGGAGTACTCCTAGCCAAAAACATTCAGTACTTC. This sequence encodes CASSLGNTGLGVLLAKNIQYF.

This clonotype came up a few times. V gene TRBV5-6 combines with J gene TRBJ1-1; the D is unclear. This CDR3 comprises 15 residues. The V gene lost 0 bases and the J gene lost 1 base, with 10 bases spanning the gap. Germline CDR1 is SGHDT and CDR2 is YYEEEE. The CDR3 nucleotides are TGTGCCAGCAGCTTGGATGGGCCAAGGAACACTGAAGCTTTCTTT. Residues: CASSLDGPRNTEAFF.

Only a few counts were recorded for this clonotype. The rearrangement joins TRBV12-3 or TRBV12-4 to TRBJ1-1; D is possibly TRBD1 (6 bases). This CDR3 has 14 residues. V lost 5 bases and J lost 4, with 14 bases in between. The CDR3 DNA is TGTGCCAGCAGTCTTAAGGGGGGCAGCACTGAAGCTTTCTTT. This codes for CASSLKGGSTEAFF.

The CDR3 DNA reads TGTGCCAGCAGTTTTTTGGGGGGGAGACAGCCCCAGCATTTT. Its translation: CASSFLGGRQPQHF. The rearrangement uses TRBV27 and TRBJ1-5; tentative D call: TRBD1 (5 bases). Germline V gives CDR1 MNHEY, CDR2 SMNVEV (reference sequence). V was shortened by 3 bases and J by 7 bases, with 13 bases between the two germline ends. This CDR3 spans 14 amino acids.

This clonotype was counted a few times. In DNA, the CDR3 is TGCGCCAGCAGCCAAGGGGTCCCGACCTACGAGCAGTACTTC. Its translation is CASSQGVPTYEQYF. The chain recombines TRBV4-1 with TRBJ2-7, with unresolved D. V was cut by 1 base and J by 2 bases, with 9 bases left in between. Per germline, CDR1 MGHRA and CDR2 YSYEKL. The length of the CDR3 is 14 residues.

This clonotype was observed many times. The gene calls are TRBV13 and TRBJ1-6; no clear D gene. Trimming shortened V by 7 bases and J by 7 bases, and 8 bases separated the two germline ends. The CDR3 length is 12 residues. Germline CDR1 and CDR2: PRHDT and FYEKMQ (reference sequence). In nucleotides, the CDR3 is TGTGCCAGCACAAGGGAAAATTCACCCCTCCACTTT. Residues: CASTRENSPLHF.

V is TRBV7-9 and J is TRBJ2-2; no clear D gene. Between the trimmed V and J ends, which lost 11 bases and 4 bases, there was a span of 8 bases. This CDR3 has 11 residues. Germline V CDR1 and CDR2: SEHNR, FQNEAQ (reference sequence). The CDR3 here is CADRSTGELFF. The CDR3 DNA sequence: TGTGCCGACCGGAGCACCGGGGAGCTGTTTTTT. Full variable domain (rest looked up from reference TRBV7-9 and TRBJ2-2): DTGVSQNPRHKITKRGQNVTFRCDPISEHNRLYWYRQTLGQGPEFLTYFQNEAQLEKSRLLSDRFSAERPKGSFSTLEIQRTEQGDSAMYLCADRSTGELFFGEGSRLTVL.

This clonotype appeared a few times. The chain couples TRBV27 to TRBJ2-3; the D is unclear. This CDR3 comprises 18 residues. Deletions cut 0 bases from V and 2 bases from J, with 18 bases between. Per germline, CDR1 MNHEY and CDR2 SMNVEV (reference sequence). The CDR3 nucleotides read TGTGCCAGCAGTTTATCTTTTAATGTCGGCAGACCCACAGATACGCAGTATTTT. It is translated as CASSLSFNVGRPTDTQYF.

The V and J genes are TRBV2 and TRBJ2-1, with D perhaps matching TRBD1 (5 bases). The CDR3 contains 16 residues. The V end was cut by 1 base, the J end by 4 bases, with 14 bases between. CDR1 is SNHLY and CDR2 is FYNNEI in the germline V gene. The CDR3 is CASSEGLLGQYNEQFF. The CDR3 bases are TGTGCCAGCAGTGAAGGTCTTTTGGGGCAATACAATGAGCAGTTCTTC.

This clonotype showed up just a few times. This chain links TRBV28 with TRBJ2-5; D may match TRBD1 or TRBD2 (5 bases each). The germline CDR1 and CDR2 sequences are MDHEN and SYDVKM. The V and J ends lost 3 bases and 1 base respectively, with 15 bases between them. The CDR3 runs to 16 residues. The CDR3 loop reads CASSFSDGAGQETQYF. In DNA form, the CDR3 reads TGTGCCAGCAGTTTCTCGGACGGGGCGGGCCAAGAGACCCAGTACTTC.

This clonotype has only a few counts. The chain carries TRBV12-3 or TRBV12-4 and TRBJ1-1; D perhaps matches TRBD1 (5 bases). Between the trimmed V and J ends, which lost 8 bases and 4 bases, there was a span of 17 bases. The CDR3 is 14 residues long. CDR3 DNA sequence: TGTGCCAGCGGCCTCGGGGGGAGGAGCACTGAAGCTTTCTTT. Residues: CASGLGGRSTEAFF.